The 23 T cell receptor beta chains below were found in one sample sequenced in a study of blood T cell repertoires in COVID-19. Assay used: immunoSEQ multiplex PCR; TCRdb lists only in-frame clones, some missing. This sample carries roughly 240,000 clones, around 80% of them seen once, and the ten largest clones take under 2%. The sequenced sample consisted of peripheral blood. These receptors were collected from a woman of 80 years or more with acute or convalescent COVID-19.

A few counts support this clone. This sequence joins TRBV7-2 and TRBJ2-1; TRBD1 matches at 9 bases. The junction had 5 bases not matched to a gene; V was cut back by 2 bases and J by 3 bases. CDR1 and CDR2 (germline): SGHTA, FQGNSA. The CDR3 is 16 residues long. The CDR3 sequence: CASSLLGTGNYNEQFF. The CDR3 bases are TGTGCCAGCAGCTTACTAGGGACAGGGAACTACAATGAGCAGTTCTTC.

This clone was seen only a few times. This chain joins TRBV4-2 and TRBJ2-7; the match to TRBD2 covers 10 bases. Germline V gene data show CDR1 as LGHNA and CDR2 as YNFKEQ. The CDR3 spans 16 residues. V was pared by 1 base and J by 7 bases, with 10 bases of the junction left unmatched. CDR3 region: CASSQVVPSGSGEQYF. For the CDR3, the DNA is TGTGCCAGCAGCCAAGTCGTCCCTAGCGGGAGTGGTGAGCAGTACTTC.

V gene TRBV7-2 combines with J gene TRBJ1-2; D unresolved. V was shortened by 3 bases and J by 8 bases, with 10 bases between the two germline ends. The CDR3 sequence is 12 residues long. Germline V lookup: CDR1 SGHTA, CDR2 FQGNSA. The CDR3, as DNA: TGTGCCAGCAGCTTTCAGGTGCAAGGCTACACCTTC. Protein sequence: CASSFQVQGYTF.

This clone was detected only a few times. This chain joins TRBV11-2 and TRBJ2-1, with D hard to call. Germline lookup yields CDR1 SGHAT and CDR2 FQNNGV. V dropped 4 bases and J dropped 3 bases, with 13 bases sitting between them. This CDR3 comprises 15 residues. In DNA, the CDR3 is TGTGCCAGCAGCTATGCGAGGCAGCGCTACAATGAGCAGTTCTTC. Translation: CASSYARQRYNEQFF. The variable domain in full, with the rest retrieved from reference TRBV11-2 and TRBJ2-1, is EAGVAQSPRYKIIEKRQSVAFWCNPISGHATLYWYQQILGQGPKLLIQFQNNGVVDDSQLPKDRFSAERLKGVDSTLKIQPAKLEDSAVYLCASSYARQRYNEQFFGPGTRLTVL.

This clone was seen only once. V usage is TRBV5-1 and J usage is TRBJ1-5; TRBD1 aligns across 8 bases. This CDR3 has 15 residues. V shed 4 bases and J 5 bases; nucleotides not matched to a gene: 8. Germline CDR1 and CDR2: SGHRS and YFSETQ. DNA of the CDR3: TGCGCCAGCAGCGCTTCAGGGGGCAACCATCAGCCCCAGCATTTT. Translated, it gives CASSASGGNHQPQHF.

The rearrangement uses TRBV20-1 and TRBJ1-1; D is undetermined. V lost 4 bases, J lost 2 bases, and 5 bases lay in between. CDR3 length equals 11 residues. From germline, CDR1 is DFQATT and CDR2 SNEGSKA (reference sequence). The CDR3 reads CSAMSNTEAFF. The CDR3 region has the DNA TGCAGTGCTATGAGCAACACTGAAGCTTTCTTT.

The genes are TRBV10-2 and TRBJ2-2; weak D call: TRBD2 (6 bases). The V and J ends lost 7 bases and 4 bases respectively, with 13 bases between them. The CDR3 is made up of 14 amino acids. Germline CDR1 and CDR2: WSHSY and SAAADI. Here the CDR3 DNA reads TGCGCCAGCAAGACGGGAGAGGGCACCGGGGAGCTGTTTTTT. Protein product: CASKTGEGTGELFF.

A remark on this clone: Other DNA sequences within the sample encode an identical CDR3. The genes are TRBV6-2 or TRBV6-3 and TRBJ2-1; the D gene is possibly TRBD1 (5 bases). The germline V gene encodes CDR1 MNHEY and CDR2 SVGEGT. V lost 6 bases and J lost 4, with 10 bases in between. This CDR3 contains 13 residues. The CDR3 region has the DNA TGTGCCAGCAGCCCCGACAGTTACAATGAGCAGTTCTTC. It codes for CASSPDSYNEQFF.

This sequence joins TRBV3-1 (or the pseudogene TRBV3-2) and TRBJ2-2; TRBD2 matches 8 bases. V gave up 4 bases and J gave up 6 bases; unmatched junction bases: 4. Germline values: CDR1 LGHDT, CDR2 YNNKEL (reference sequence). CDR3 length equals 14 residues. The CDR3 DNA reads as TGTGCCAGCAGCCGACGGGGGGGCCCCGGGGAGCTGTTTTTT. The encoded protein is CASSRRGGPGELFF.

The chain carries TRBV2 and TRBJ1-2, with 9 bases matching TRBD1. The germline V gene encodes CDR1 SNHLY and CDR2 FYNNEI. The J segment lost 8 bases and the V segment lost 8 bases, leaving 15 bases of the junction unmatched. The CDR3 contains 15 residues. The CDR3: CASQGQGLRLGGYTF. For the CDR3, the DNA is TGTGCCAGCCAGGGACAGGGATTAAGGTTGGGGGGCTACACCTTC.

The chain carries TRBV29-1 and TRBJ2-5; no clear D gene. The CDR3 loop spans 11 amino acids. The germline V and J ends were trimmed by 7 bases and 6 bases, with 12 bases remaining between them. Germline V gene lookup returns CDR1 SQVTM and CDR2 ANQGSEA. This chain's CDR3 is CSGTLTQTQYF. CDR3 DNA sequence: TGCAGCGGCACACTGACACAGACCCAGTACTTC.

The genes are TRBV9 and TRBJ2-7; 10 nucleotides line up with TRBD2. In germline, CDR1 is SGDLS, CDR2 YYNGEE. V was pared by 2 bases and J by 6 bases, with 8 bases of the junction left unmatched. The length of the CDR3 is 15 residues. CDR3 coding DNA: TGTGCCAGCAGCGTTGGGTTAGCGGGGGGTCTCGAGCAGTACTTC. It encodes CASSVGLAGGLEQYF.

The genes are TRBV12-3 or TRBV12-4 and TRBJ2-5, with D possibly TRBD1 on 6 matching bases. V lost 2 bases and J 4 bases, leaving 8 bases between the germline ends. The CDR3 contains 13 residues. The CDR3 region is CASSLRGTETQYF. The DNA of the CDR3 is TGTGCCAGCAGTTTAAGGGGGACAGAGACCCAGTACTTC.

This chain links TRBV1 with TRBJ2-5; TRBD1 is the table's D call and was not checked against the DNA. TRBV1 is noted as a pseudogene. The CDR3 sequence is 11 residues long. The CDR3 protein is CTSRHRETQYF. In DNA, the CDR3 is TGCACCAGCAGGCACAGGGAGACCCAGTACTTC.

V is TRBV12-3 or TRBV12-4 and J is TRBJ2-3; 8 bases align to TRBD2. There are 13 residues in the CDR3. Trimming at V came to 6 bases and at J to 1 base, leaving 0 bases not matched to a gene. CDR3 loop: CASRTSGTDTQYF. In nucleotides, the CDR3 is TGTGCCAGCAGGACTAGCGGCACAGATACGCAGTATTTT.

This sequence joins TRBV7-9 and TRBJ1-2; tentatively, D is TRBD1 (5 bases). Germline V gene sequence: CDR1 SEHNR, CDR2 FQNEAQ (reference sequence). The V end lost 2 bases, the J end lost 5 bases, and 9 bases lay between the germline ends. The CDR3 sequence is 13 residues long. The CDR3 protein is CASSLTTEYGYTF. DNA of the CDR3: TGTGCCAGCAGCTTAACGACAGAGTATGGCTACACCTTC.

This clone was counted once. The sample holds other DNA sequences that translate to the same CDR3. The chain uses TRBV5-6 and TRBJ1-2, with TRBD1 matching 7 bases. The ends lost 4 bases at V and 5 bases at J; junction bases unmatched: 5. The germline gives CDR1 SGHDT, CDR2 YYEEEE. CDR3 length equals 13 residues. The CDR3 reads CASSRRGAYGYTF. DNA of the CDR3: TGTGCCAGCAGCCGCAGGGGGGCGTATGGCTACACCTTC.

The J gene is TRBJ2-7, the V gene TRBV7-9, with 7 positions matching TRBD2. V trimming: 5 bases; J trimming: 7 bases; junction bases outside the gene matches: 8. This CDR3 is built from 13 residues. Germline CDR1 is SEHNR and CDR2 is FQNEAQ (reference sequence). The CDR3 sequence: CASSPGEGREQYF. In nucleotides, the CDR3 is TGTGCCAGCAGCCCCGGGGAGGGCCGGGAGCAGTACTTC.

The chain employs TRBV11-2 and TRBJ2-3; 11 bases are shared with TRBD2. This CDR3 contains 16 residues. Germline trimming cut 5 bases from V and 2 bases from J; bases unmatched to any gene: 6. Per the germline V gene, CDR1 is SGHAT and CDR2 is FQNNGV. The CDR3 sequence is CASSPGLAASTDTQYF. In nucleotides, the CDR3 is TGTGCCAGCAGCCCGGGACTAGCGGCCTCCACAGATACGCAGTATTTT.

The V and J genes are TRBV24-1 and TRBJ2-7; 7 positions agree with TRBD1. The length of the CDR3 is 14 residues. Germline V lookup: CDR1 KGHDR, CDR2 SFDVKD. After removal of 5 bases from V and 0 bases from J, the junction contained 3 bases not matched to a gene. For the CDR3, the DNA is TGTGCCACCAGTGCCGGGACAGCCTCCTACGAGCAGTACTTC. Encoded protein: CATSAGTASYEQYF.

This chain joins TRBV23-1 and TRBJ2-7; weak D call: TRBD1 (5 bases). TRBV23-1 carries the ORF label, with uncertain function. This CDR3 contains 12 residues. Trimming stripped 2 bases from V and 7 bases from J, with 9 bases between. CDR3 loop: CASSQGAKEQYF. Here the CDR3 DNA reads TGCGCCAGCAGTCAAGGGGCGAAAGAGCAGTACTTC.

The chain joins TRBV13 to TRBJ2-3, with 14 positions matching TRBD2. The CDR3 sequence is 20 residues long. Germline CDR1 PRHDT, CDR2 FYEKMQ (reference sequence). Trimming cost V 1 base and J 4 bases; bases outside gene matches: 13. The DNA of the CDR3 is TGTGCCAGCAGCTTAGTAACGACTAGCGGGAGGGCCGATGGGTCAGATACGCAGTATTTT. Translation gives CASSLVTTSGRADGSDTQYF.

This clone was picked up a small number of times. This chain uses TRBV28 with TRBJ2-7; D is perhaps TRBD1 (6 bases). V lost 8 bases and J 1 base, leaving 15 bases between the germline ends. The CDR3 extends over 14 amino acids. CDR1 is MDHEN, CDR2 SYDVKM, per germline. The CDR3 DNA sequence: TGTGCCAGCGGGACCGGGACATCTTCCTACGAGCAGTACTTC. As protein: CASGTGTSSYEQYF.